This TCR beta chain was captured in a study of blood T cell repertoires in COVID-19. In the study overall: Samples of COVID-19 (acute and convalescent) were obtained from the United States, Italy and Spain.

Authors' analysis steps: Counts of nucleated cells, estimated from reference gene primer amplification, were obtained. Profiling relied on immunoSEQ multiplex PCR, and the TCRdb table lists in-frame clones only, not all of them. D and trimming were read from the DNA, whereas the V and J calls and clone size are those reported in that table. The sample includes fewer than 350,000 clones, around 87% of them seen just once. This receptor was obtained from a woman in her 50s who had recovered from COVID-19. The sequenced sample was peripheral blood.

The CDR3 nucleotides are TGTGCCAGCAGTCAAGGACAGATGAACACTGAAGCTTTCTTT. Amino acids: CASSQGQMNTEAFF. The chain joins TRBV6-6 to TRBJ1-1; a weak D match, TRBD1 (6 bases). Germline CDR1 reads MNHNY; CDR2 reads SVGAGI (reference sequence). CDR3 length: 14 amino acids. V lost 5 bases and J 0 bases, leaving 10 bases between the germline ends.